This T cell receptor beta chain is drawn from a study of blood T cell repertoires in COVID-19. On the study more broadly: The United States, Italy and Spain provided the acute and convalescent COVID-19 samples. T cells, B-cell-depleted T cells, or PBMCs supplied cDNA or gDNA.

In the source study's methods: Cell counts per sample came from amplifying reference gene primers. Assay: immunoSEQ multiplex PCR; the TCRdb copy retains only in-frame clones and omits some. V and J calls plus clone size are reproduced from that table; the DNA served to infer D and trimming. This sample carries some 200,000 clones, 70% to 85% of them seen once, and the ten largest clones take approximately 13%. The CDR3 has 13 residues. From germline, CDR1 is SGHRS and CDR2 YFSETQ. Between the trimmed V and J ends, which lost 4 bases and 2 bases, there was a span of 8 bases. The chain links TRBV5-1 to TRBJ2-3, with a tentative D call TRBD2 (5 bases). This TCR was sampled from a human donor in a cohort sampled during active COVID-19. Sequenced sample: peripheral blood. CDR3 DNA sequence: TGCGCCAGCAGCCGGGGAGTCACAGATACGCAGTATTTT. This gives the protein CASSRGVTDTQYF.